Presented here are 24 T cell receptor beta chains from one specimen sequenced in a study of shared clonotypes between healthy human individuals. Repertoires were generated with immunoSEQ multiplex PCR, while TCRdb's copy carries only in-frame clones and drops some. Altogether about 600,000 clones are present, about 96% being singletons, with the ten largest covering approximately 0.057%. The material sequenced was naive CD4+ T cells sorted from blood. Subset here: CD45RA+ positively selected. The receptors were sampled from a woman aged 25-40 years in good health.

The V call is TRBV18, the J call TRBJ2-2, with TRBD2 matching over 10 bases. The CDR3 contains 18 residues. The V segment lost 2 bases and the J segment 6 bases; nucleotides outside the gene matches: 12. Germline lookup yields CDR1 KGHSH and CDR2 LQKENI. The CDR3 spells CASSPYLLAGGGSGELFF. DNA for the CDR3: TGTGCCAGCTCACCATATCTGTTAGCGGGAGGCGGCTCCGGGGAGCTGTTTTTT.

The chain joins TRBV6-5 to TRBJ1-6, with D unclear. Germline assignment: CDR1 MNHEY and CDR2 SVGAGI. CDR3 length equals 16 residues. The germline V and J ends were trimmed by 0 bases and 7 bases, with 13 bases remaining between them. CDR3 nucleotide sequence: TGTGCCAGCAGTTACTCGAGTACGCGACAAAATTCACCCCTCCACTTT. This codes for CASSYSSTRQNSPLHF.

This clone was observed a single time. The rearrangement links TRBV19 to TRBJ2-7, with D perhaps matching TRBD2 (5 bases). CDR1 and CDR2 from the germline V gene are LNHDA and SQIVND (reference sequence). The ends were cut back, 3 bases at V and 6 bases at J, with 12 bases in the middle. The CDR3 is 13 amino acids. The CDR3 bases are TGTGCCAGTAGTATGGGCCCGGCGGGCGAGCAGTACTTC. Its protein product is CASSMGPAGEQYF.

The chain uses TRBV28 and TRBJ2-6; D is ambiguous. Germline lookup yields CDR1 MDHEN and CDR2 SYDVKM. CDR3 length: 17 amino acids. With 6 bases removed from V and 0 bases from J, the gap between germline ends came to 15 bases. The CDR3 region has the DNA TGTGCCAGCAGCGGCGGAGACAACTACTCTGGGGCCAACGTCCTGACTTTC. This sequence encodes CASSGGDNYSGANVLTF.

In its sample, this clone was seen once. This chain links TRBV4-1 with TRBJ2-7, with 11 positions matching TRBD2. Germline V gives CDR1 MGHRA, CDR2 YSYEKL. V dropped 1 base and J dropped 2; count of bases not matched to a gene: 4. This CDR3 is built from 16 residues. In DNA form, the CDR3 reads TGCGCCAGCAGCCAAGGGGAGGGACTAGCGGCCTACGAGCAGTACTTC. Its translation: CASSQGEGLAAYEQYF.

V gene TRBV10-2 combines with J gene TRBJ1-3, with D uncertain. The CDR3 totals 15 residues. In germline, CDR1 is WSHSY, CDR2 SAAADI. V was trimmed by 2 bases and J by 5 bases, leaving 13 bases between them. CDR3 region: CASSEAPFQRNTIYF. CDR3 DNA sequence: TGCGCCAGCAGTGAGGCTCCGTTCCAGCGAAACACCATATATTTT.

The V and J genes are TRBV7-9 and TRBJ2-2, with D tentatively TRBD1 (5 bases). Germline CDR1 reads SEHNR; CDR2 reads FQNEAQ (reference sequence). V lost 4 bases and J lost 5, with 8 bases in between. This CDR3 region has 13 residues. The CDR3 here is CASSSKGTGELFF. For the CDR3, the DNA is TGTGCCAGCAGCTCTAAGGGGACCGGGGAGCTGTTTTTT.

In DNA, the CDR3 is TGCGCCAGCAGCTTGGCCGGTGTGGATGAGCAGTTCTTC. As protein: CASSLAGVDEQFF. The chain uses TRBV5-1 and TRBJ2-1; D is unresolved. V was cut by 0 bases and J by 8 bases, with 9 bases left in between. Germline V gene sequence: CDR1 SGHRS, CDR2 YFSETQ. The CDR3 covers 13 residues.

The chain uses TRBV18 and TRBJ2-5; no firm D call. V was clipped by 2 bases and J by 2 bases, with 18 bases between them. The CDR3 spans 17 residues. Germline V gives CDR1 KGHSH, CDR2 LQKENI. CDR3 in amino acids: CASSPFRAGPQQETQYF. The CDR3 DNA is TGTGCCAGCTCACCATTCCGCGCCGGGCCCCAACAAGAGACCCAGTACTTC.

The chain employs TRBV11-2 and TRBJ2-1, with 7 bases matching TRBD1. CDR1 and CDR2 from the germline V gene are SGHAT and FQNNGV. The CDR3 is made up of 15 amino acids. The V segment lost 3 bases and the J segment 0 bases; nucleotides outside the gene matches: 2. The CDR3 loop reads CASSLGQISYNEQFF. In nucleotides, the CDR3 is TGTGCCAGCAGCTTGGGACAGATCTCCTACAATGAGCAGTTCTTC.

This chain uses TRBV27 with TRBJ2-7; perhaps TRBD2 as D (7 bases). Trimming cost V 6 bases and J 2 bases, with 20 bases left between them. Germline-derived CDR1 and CDR2 are MNHEY and SMNVEV (reference sequence). The CDR3 consists of 16 residues. CDR3 nucleotides: TGTGCCAGCAGCACCAGGCTAGGGGGAGGGGCCTACGAGCAGTACTTC. Translating it yields CASSTRLGGGAYEQYF.

The V gene is TRBV5-4, the J gene TRBJ1-1; D is unclear. CDR1 is SGHNT and CDR2 is YYREEE in the germline V gene (reference sequence). The CDR3 runs 14 residues. The V end was cut by 4 bases, the J end by 1 base, with 11 bases between. CDR3 loop: CASSAKTQNTEAFF. The CDR3 region has the DNA TGTGCCAGCAGCGCCAAGACCCAGAACACTGAAGCTTTCTTT.

This sequence joins TRBV29-1 and TRBJ2-7; the D gene could be TRBD1 or TRBD2 (5 bases each). The V end was cut by 4 bases, the J end by 1 base, with 20 bases between. CDR3 size: 16 residues. Germline V gene data show CDR1 as SQVTM and CDR2 as ANQGSEA. The CDR3: CSVGGPKGGGSYEQYF. CDR3 in DNA: TGCAGCGTTGGGGGCCCCAAGGGTGGGGGATCCTACGAGCAGTACTTC.

The chain carries TRBV30 and TRBJ1-2; D is perhaps TRBD1 (5 bases). CDR3 length: 14 amino acids. CDR1 and CDR2 (germline): GTSNPN, SVGIG (reference sequence). V lost 3 bases and J lost 7, with 18 bases in between. CDR3 protein: CAWRGRQFSTGYTF. The CDR3 nucleotides are TGTGCCTGGAGGGGCAGACAGTTCTCTACTGGCTACACCTTC.

The genes are TRBV9 and TRBJ1-2; 9 bases align to TRBD1. From germline, CDR1 is SGDLS and CDR2 YYNGEE. Losses at the gene ends were 2 bases for V and 3 bases for J; bases not matched to a gene: 2. The CDR3 runs 14 residues. CDR3 amino acids: CASSVDRGDYGYTF. In DNA, the CDR3 is TGTGCCAGCAGCGTCGACAGGGGGGACTATGGCTACACCTTC.

The CDR3 bases are TGCAGCGTTGATGAGAGCGGGAGCCGTAGGACCCAGTACTTC. Amino acid sequence: CSVDESGSRRTQYF. This chain joins TRBV29-1 and TRBJ2-5; 8 nucleotides line up with TRBD2. The CDR3 runs to 14 residues. CDR1 is SQVTM and CDR2 is ANQGSEA in the germline V gene. The trim removed 3 bases at V and 7 bases at J, leaving 10 bases unmatched.

This chain connects TRBV2 to TRBJ1-2; D is unresolved. The V end lost 2 bases, the J end lost 8 bases, and 24 bases lay between the germline ends. The CDR3 is made up of 17 amino acids. Germline assignment: CDR1 SNHLY and CDR2 FYNNEI. The CDR3: CASSETQMGPAVGGYTF. The CDR3, as DNA: TGTGCCAGCAGTGAAACACAAATGGGCCCGGCGGTGGGGGGCTACACCTTC.

DNA for the CDR3: TGCGCCAGCAGCCCGTTAGGGGACAGGGGGCTAAATGAGCAGTTCTTC. It yields the protein CASSPLGDRGLNEQFF. J is TRBJ2-1 and V is TRBV5-1, with 12 bases identical to TRBD1. Unmatched junction bases numbered 9, after V lost 4 bases and J lost 7 bases. The CDR3 sequence is 16 residues long. CDR1 and CDR2 (germline): SGHRS, YFSETQ. Full variable domain (rest looked up from reference TRBV5-1 and TRBJ2-1): KAGVTQTPRYLIKTRGQQVTLSCSPISGHRSVSWYQQTPGQGLQFLFEYFSETQRNKGNFPGRFSGRQFSNSRSEMNVSTLELGDSALYLCASSPLGDRGLNEQFFGPGTRLTVL.

J is TRBJ2-3 and V is TRBV6-5, with 10 positions matching TRBD1. CDR1 MNHEY and CDR2 SVGAGI come from the germline V gene. The trim removed 6 bases at V and 5 bases at J, leaving 8 bases unmatched. The CDR3 sequence is 15 residues long. In DNA form, the CDR3 reads TGTGCCAGCAGCCCGACAGGGGGCTGGGGAGATACGCAGTATTTT. This translates into CASSPTGGWGDTQYF.

This chain connects TRBV11-1 to TRBJ1-3, with D uncertain. Trimming stripped 2 bases from V and 1 base from J, with 9 bases between. The CDR3 has 15 residues. Germline V gene sequence: CDR1 SGHAT, CDR2 FQDESV (reference sequence). CDR3 amino acids: CASSLRDLSGNTIYF. CDR3 DNA sequence: TGTGCCAGCAGCTTACGGGATCTGTCTGGAAACACCATATATTTT.

This chain connects TRBV5-1 to TRBJ2-7; the D is unclear. The CDR3 loop spans 14 amino acids. Trimming removed 0 bases at V and 3 bases at J, with 10 bases between. CDR1 and CDR2 from the germline V gene are SGHRS and YFSETQ. For the CDR3, the DNA is TGCGCCAGCAGCTTGGATACGACGTTCTACGAGCAGTACTTC. Translating it yields CASSLDTTFYEQYF. The full variable domain, completed using reference TRBV5-1 and TRBJ2-7, is KAGVTQTPRYLIKTRGQQVTLSCSPISGHRSVSWYQQTPGQGLQFLFEYFSETQRNKGNFPGRFSGRQFSNSRSEMNVSTLELGDSALYLCASSLDTTFYEQYFGPGTRLTVT.

This clone appeared a few times. This chain links TRBV28 with TRBJ1-5; D call uncertain. The CDR3 totals 11 residues. Per germline, CDR1 MDHEN and CDR2 SYDVKM. V lost 10 bases, J lost 5 bases, and 9 bases lay in between. The chain's CDR3 is CANGRDQPQHF. CDR3 DNA sequence: TGTGCCAACGGGAGAGATCAGCCCCAGCATTTT.

V is TRBV6-6 and J is TRBJ1-5; 11 bases are shared with TRBD1. J gave up 6 bases and V 10 bases, and 5 bases lay outside the gene matches. From germline, CDR1 is MNHNY and CDR2 SVGAGI (reference sequence). The CDR3 runs to 13 residues. The CDR3 nucleotides are TGTGCCACCACCGGGACAGGGGGTCAGCCCCAGCATTTT. Amino acid sequence: CATTGTGGQPQHF.

This chain's CDR3 is CAWSVTHNTEAFF. CDR3 bases: TGTGCCTGGAGTGTAACCCATAACACTGAAGCTTTCTTT. This sequence joins TRBV30 and TRBJ1-1; the D is unclear. The CDR3 loop spans 13 amino acids. The germline V and J ends were trimmed by 0 bases and 2 bases, with 7 bases remaining between them. Per the germline V gene, CDR1 is GTSNPN and CDR2 is SVGIG (reference sequence). The full variable domain, completed using reference TRBV30 and TRBJ1-1, is SQTIHQWPATLVQPVGSPLSLECTVEGTSNPNLYWYRQAAGRGLQLLFYSVGIGQISSEVPQNLSASRPQDRQFILSSKKLLLSDSGFYLCAWSVTHNTEAFFGQGTRLTVV.